The sample holds a few counts of the clone carrying this TCR beta chain. This record belongs to a study of blood T cell repertoires in COVID-19. Study-wide context: Samples of COVID-19 (acute and convalescent) were obtained from the United States, Italy and Spain. PBMCs, B-cell-depleted T cells, or T cells provided the cDNA or gDNA that made up the material.

This CDR3 is built from 13 residues. Germline V lookup: CDR1 MNHEY, CDR2 SVGAGI. Trimming cost V 8 bases and J 2 bases; bases outside gene matches: 1. In the authors' methods: Amplifying reference gene primers gave estimates of nucleated cell counts. Sequenced by immunoSEQ multiplex PCR; TCRdb stores in-frame clones only, minus some. V, J and clone size reflect that table, while D and trimming were determined from the DNA. The data hold 70,000 or so clones, with approximately 79% observed a single time. The clonotype originates from a human donor in a cohort sampled during active COVID-19. The gene calls are TRBV6-5 and TRBJ1-5, with TRBD1 identical over 9 bases. Source material: peripheral blood. CDR3: CASRTGGNQPQHF. The CDR3 DNA reads TGTGCCAGCCGGACAGGGGGCAATCAGCCCCAGCATTTT.